This note documents a single TCR beta chain sequence. This record comes from a study of blood T cell repertoires in COVID-19. About the study: Sites across the United States, Italy and Spain contributed samples from acute and convalescent COVID-19. The cDNA or gDNA used as material had been derived from T cells, B-cell-depleted T cells, or PBMCs.

The CDR3 contains 12 residues. Germline V lookup: CDR1 SGDLS, CDR2 YYNGEE. V lost 0 bases and J 9 bases, leaving 7 bases between the germline ends. Sequencing used immunoSEQ multiplex PCR; TCRdb keeps in-frame clones, though not all of them. The sample holds over 65,000 clones; around 90% are singletons and the top ten take roughly 4.4%. What was sequenced was peripheral blood. The V gene is TRBV9, the J gene TRBJ2-1, with D perhaps matching TRBD2 (6 bases). The clonotype originates from a man between 45 and 60 years old with active COVID-19. The CDR3 coding sequence is TGTGCCAGCAGCGTAGTGGGAGGTGAGCAGTTCTTC. Protein: CASSVVGGEQFF.